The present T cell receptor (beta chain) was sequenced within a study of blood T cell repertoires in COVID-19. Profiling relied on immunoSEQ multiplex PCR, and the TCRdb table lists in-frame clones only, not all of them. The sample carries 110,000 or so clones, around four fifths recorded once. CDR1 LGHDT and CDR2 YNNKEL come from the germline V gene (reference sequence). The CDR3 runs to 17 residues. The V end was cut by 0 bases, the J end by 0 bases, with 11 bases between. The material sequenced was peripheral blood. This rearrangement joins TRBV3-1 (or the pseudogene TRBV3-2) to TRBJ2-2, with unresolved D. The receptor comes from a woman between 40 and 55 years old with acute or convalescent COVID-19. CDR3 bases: TGTGCCAGCAGCCAAGATTCGAGTTTCGCGAACACCGGGGAGCTGTTTTTT. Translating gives CASSQDSSFANTGELFF.